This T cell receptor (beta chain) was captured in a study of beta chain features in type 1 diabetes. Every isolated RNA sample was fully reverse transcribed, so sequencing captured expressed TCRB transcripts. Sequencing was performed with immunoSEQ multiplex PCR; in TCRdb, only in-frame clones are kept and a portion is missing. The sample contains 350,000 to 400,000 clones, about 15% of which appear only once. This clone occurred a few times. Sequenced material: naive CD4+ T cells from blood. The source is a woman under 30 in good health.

This CDR3 is CSAGGAGGGETQYF. For the CDR3, the DNA is TGCAGCGCCGGGGGAGCGGGAGGCGGAGAGACCCAGTACTTC. The chain recombines TRBV29-1 with TRBJ2-5, with TRBD2 matching over 9 bases. The J segment lost 4 bases and the V segment lost 7 bases, leaving 10 bases of the junction unmatched. This CDR3 contains 14 residues. Germline lookup yields CDR1 SQVTM and CDR2 ANQGSEA.